Described below is a single TCR beta chain sequence and its context. Its cognate antigen is unknown. The sample is drawn from a study of cytomegalovirus exposure and HLA in healthy donors. Notes on the study in general: Relative to equally common others, HLA-associated TCR beta chains showed greater clonal expansion in a later analysis.

Vbeta (60) and Jbeta (13) primers were used in the PCR. The method was immunoSEQ multiplex PCR; TCRdb's version includes in-frame clones alone and lacks a portion of them. In all, the sample yields 30,000 to 50,000 clones. From germline, CDR1 is ENHRY and CDR2 SYGVKD. Trimming took off 8 bases at V and 4 bases at J, with 12 bases between the two ends. The length of the CDR3 is 12 residues. V is TRBV10-3 and J is TRBJ2-7; D is uncertain. The sample consisted of PBMCs. The sequence was collected from a woman aged 30 to 39 in good health and CMV-seropositive. The CDR3: CAIRQVGYEQYF. The CDR3 coding sequence is TGTGCCATCCGCCAGGTTGGTTACGAGCAGTACTTC.